This T cell receptor (beta chain) was obtained from a study of cytomegalovirus exposure and HLA in healthy donors. Study-level findings and limits: Among TCR sequences, most were rare, though some public TCRs appeared in many donors.

The germline gives CDR1 SEHNR, CDR2 FQNEAQ (reference sequence). Trimming left V 6 bases short and J 10 bases short, with 15 bases between. This CDR3 spans 12 amino acids. The protocol was immunoSEQ multiplex PCR, while the TCRdb copy is restricted to in-frame clones and leaves out a portion. The repertoire includes over 120,000 clones, less than 95% of them detected once, and less than 2% sits in the top ten. Comments on this clone: What it recognizes is unknown.

The specimen sequenced was PBMCs. The gene calls are TRBV7-9 and TRBJ1-2, with D maybe TRBD1 (5 bases). The TCR comes from a man aged 18 to 29 in good health and CMV-seropositive. CDR3 sequence: CASSQSTGIYTF. In DNA form, the CDR3 reads TGTGCCAGCAGTCAATCAACAGGAATCTACACCTTC.